This TCR beta chain was sequenced during a study of blood T cell repertoires in COVID-19. Overall study context: Donors in the United States, Italy and Spain gave samples during acute or convalescent COVID-19.

Assay used: immunoSEQ multiplex PCR; TCRdb lists only in-frame clones, some missing. The sample lists approximately 330,000 clones; around 90% were seen once. Trimming removed 3 bases from V and 7 bases from J, with 19 bases in between. The CDR3 runs 16 residues. The germline gives CDR1 LNHDA, CDR2 SQIVND (reference sequence). This clone has more than one count but fewer than ten. Followed over time, Seattle patients had been enrolled while infection was active. The sequencing sample was made of peripheral blood. The chain combines TRBV19 with TRBJ1-5; D unresolved. The sequence derives from a woman aged 40-49 years with COVID-19, enrolled during active disease. CDR3 DNA: TGTGCCAGTAGTATGGAGTCTGGGAGGTTAGGCCAGCCCCAGCATTTT. Residues: CASSMESGRLGQPQHF. Full variable domain (remainder filled in from reference TRBV19 and TRBJ1-5): DGGITQSPKYLFRKEGQNVTLSCEQNLNHDAMYWYRQDPGQGLRLIYYSQIVNDFQKGDIAEGYSVSREKKESFPLTVTSAQKNPTAFYLCASSMESGRLGQPQHFGDGTRLSIL.